These 23 T cell receptor beta chains came from one sample sequenced in a study of blood T cell repertoires in COVID-19. Assay used: immunoSEQ multiplex PCR; TCRdb lists only in-frame clones, some missing. This sample has about 140,000 clones, with 88% found just once. The sample taken for sequencing was peripheral blood. These receptors originate from a woman aged 55-69 years with acute or convalescent COVID-19.

This sequence joins TRBV29-1 and TRBJ1-1, with 9 bases that match TRBD1. Unmatched junction bases numbered 5, after V lost 5 bases and J lost 1 base. Germline V CDR1 and CDR2: SQVTM, ANQGSEA. CDR3 length: 14 amino acids. CDR3 sequence reads: CSVTRQGGNTEAFF. CDR3 in DNA: TGCAGCGTTACCAGACAGGGGGGGAACACTGAAGCTTTCTTT.

The CDR3 loop reads CSASLSLGDTQYF. CDR3 nucleotides: TGCAGTGCTAGTCTTAGCCTGGGAGATACGCAGTATTTT. The chain recombines TRBV20-1 with TRBJ2-3; no reliable D call. The V gene's germline CDR1 is DFQATT and CDR2 SNEGSKA (reference sequence). Trimming removed 3 bases at V and 5 bases at J, with 12 bases between. The CDR3 has 13 residues.

A remark on this clone: The germline gene is not matched at one end of the junction; a read error may be the cause. V and J are TRBV6-5 and TRBJ1-1; D gene uncertain. Per germline, CDR1 MNHEY and CDR2 SVGAGI. The CDR3 spans 14 residues. The CDR3: CASSYGIRNTKAFF. CDR3 DNA: TGTGCCAGCAGTTACGGTATCCGGAACACTAAAGCTTTCTTT.

This clone was observed once. This rearrangement joins TRBV3-1 (or the pseudogene TRBV3-2) to TRBJ2-5; 11 bases fit TRBD2. Trimming cost V 1 base and J 0 bases; bases outside gene matches: 10. CDR3 length equals 19 residues. CDR1 and CDR2 from the germline V gene are LGHDT and YNNKEL (reference sequence). DNA for the CDR3: TGTGCCAGCAGCCAAGTTCCGCTAGCGGGGGGCGCGTACCAAGAGACCCAGTACTTC. Its protein is CASSQVPLAGGAYQETQYF.

V is TRBV2 and J is TRBJ1-1; 8 nucleotides match TRBD1. Germline loops: CDR1 SNHLY, CDR2 FYNNEI. V lost 8 bases and J lost 7; bases outside the gene matches: 9. The CDR3 covers 13 residues. The CDR3 nucleotides read TGTGCCAGCGAATCCGGGACAGGCAATGAAGCTTTCTTT. As protein: CASESGTGNEAFF.

V and J are TRBV11-2 and TRBJ2-7; D is undetermined. The germline gives CDR1 SGHAT, CDR2 FQNNGV. This CDR3 has 14 residues. Trimming pared 1 base from V and 3 bases from J, leaving 10 bases between. This CDR3 reads CASSLALSHYEQYF. CDR3 DNA sequence: TGTGCCAGCAGCTTAGCTTTGTCACACTACGAGCAGTACTTC.

The rearrangement uses TRBV5-1 and TRBJ1-1; D remains ambiguous. This CDR3 spans 14 amino acids. Germline assignment: CDR1 SGHRS and CDR2 YFSETQ. V gave up 0 bases and J gave up 1 base, with 7 bases separating them. CDR3 in DNA: TGCGCCAGCAGCTTGGGCAGTTCGAACACTGAAGCTTTCTTT. This translates into CASSLGSSNTEAFF.

The J gene is TRBJ2-1, the V gene TRBV7-9, with 12 bases aligning to TRBD2. Germline V CDR1 and CDR2: SEHNR, FQNEAQ (reference sequence). Trimming removed 5 bases from V and 1 base from J; junction bases left unmatched: 9. This CDR3 has 18 amino acids. This CDR3 is CASSLGLAGRGSYNEQFF. CDR3 in DNA: TGTGCCAGCAGCCTAGGACTAGCGGGGAGGGGGTCCTACAATGAGCAGTTCTTC.

The V call is TRBV6-6, the J call TRBJ2-6; D not certain. CDR3 length: 16 amino acids. Between the trimmed V and J ends, which lost 4 bases and 0 bases, there was a span of 10 bases. Germline loops: CDR1 MNHNY, CDR2 SVGAGI (reference sequence). CDR3 residues: CASSSSVPSGANVLTF. Here the CDR3 DNA reads TGTGCCAGCAGTTCATCGGTCCCCTCTGGGGCCAACGTCCTGACTTTC.

The chain's CDR3 is CASSQDRRSNYGYTF. The CDR3 DNA follows: TGTGCCAGCAGCCAAGATCGTAGATCTAACTATGGCTACACCTTC. This chain connects TRBV4-2 to TRBJ1-2; unclear D gene. V lost 0 bases and J 0 bases, leaving 8 bases between the germline ends. CDR1 and CDR2 (germline): LGHNA, YNFKEQ. The CDR3 spans 15 residues.

The chain's CDR3 is CASSQGQGLGNTIYF. CDR3 in DNA: TGCGCCAGCAGCCAGGGACAGGGTTTGGGAAACACCATATATTTT. The genes are TRBV4-1 and TRBJ1-3, with TRBD1 identical over 9 bases. The CDR3 is 15 amino acids. Germline V lookup: CDR1 MGHRA, CDR2 YSYEKL. Losses at the gene ends were 3 bases for V and 4 bases for J; bases not matched to a gene: 4.

Notes on this clone: At one of its ends the junction is not consistent with the germline gene, which may arise from a read error. This sequence joins TRBV7-7 and TRBJ2-5; the D gene is possibly TRBD2 (6 bases). Looked up from germline, CDR1 is SSHAT and CDR2 is FNYEAQ (reference sequence). The CDR3 is made up of 15 amino acids. CDR3 DNA: TGTGCTAGCAGCTTAGCTGGAGGGGTATGGGAGACCCAGTACTTC. This sequence encodes CASSLAGGVWETQYF. Filled out from reference TRBV7-7 and TRBJ2-5, the complete variable domain reads GAGVSQSPRYKVTKRGQDVTLRCDPISSHATLYWYQQALGQGPEFLTYFNYEAQPDKSGLPSDRFSAERPEGSISTLTIQRTEQRDSAMYRCASSLAGGVWETQYFGPGTRLLVL.

The chain recombines TRBV5-4 with TRBJ1-5; D perhaps matches TRBD1 (6 bases). This CDR3 is built from 15 residues. V was pared by 1 base and J by 4 bases, with 12 bases between. Per germline, CDR1 SGHNT and CDR2 YYREEE (reference sequence). CDR3 DNA: TGTGCCAGCAGCTTGCATGGGACACCGAATCAGCCCCAGCATTTT. Its protein product is CASSLHGTPNQPQHF. Drawing the rest from reference TRBV5-4 and TRBJ1-5, the complete variable domain is ETGVTQSPTHLIKTRGQQVTLRCSSQSGHNTVSWYQQALGQGPQFIFQYYREEENGRGNFPPRFSGLQFPNYSSELNVNALELDDSALYLCASSLHGTPNQPQHFGDGTRLSIL.

The chain combines TRBV7-2 with TRBJ2-1; no firm D call. V dropped 4 bases and J dropped 6 bases, with 4 bases sitting between them. The CDR3 consists of 11 residues. From germline, CDR1 is SGHTA and CDR2 FQGNSA. The CDR3 spells CASSSTNEQFF. As DNA, the CDR3 is TGTGCCAGCAGCTCTACCAATGAGCAGTTCTTC. Full variable domain (outside the CDR3, taken from reference TRBV7-2 and TRBJ2-1): GAGVSQSPSNKVTEKGKDVELRCDPISGHTALYWYRQSLGQGLEFLIYFQGNSAPDKSGLPSDRFSAERTGGSVSTLTIQRTQQEDSAVYLCASSSTNEQFFGPGTRLTVL.

The chain's CDR3 is CASSMGLTVNTEAFF. The CDR3 DNA reads as TGTGCCAGTAGTATGGGCCTTACAGTGAACACTGAAGCTTTCTTT. The chain joins TRBV19 to TRBJ1-1; D is uncertain. The CDR3 runs to 15 residues. Trimming left V 3 bases short and J 0 bases short, with 11 bases between. Germline V lookup: CDR1 LNHDA, CDR2 SQIVND (reference sequence).

This chain connects TRBV27 to TRBJ1-1; no clear D. Trimming removed 5 bases at V and 1 base at J, with 8 bases between. There are 13 residues in the CDR3. Germline V CDR1 and CDR2: MNHEY, SMNVEV (reference sequence). The CDR3 spells CASSRHQNTEAFF. CDR3 DNA sequence: TGTGCCAGCAGTCGACACCAGAACACTGAAGCTTTCTTT.

This clone appeared a single time. This chain joins TRBV19 and TRBJ2-7, with TRBD1 matching 7 bases. This CDR3 has 15 residues. Germline CDR1 reads LNHDA; CDR2 reads SQIVND (reference sequence). V lost 7 bases and J lost 0; bases outside the gene matches: 9. The chain's CDR3 is CASKTGTANSYEQYF. The CDR3, as DNA: TGTGCCAGTAAGACTGGGACAGCTAACTCCTACGAGCAGTACTTC.

The chain recombines TRBV6-5 with TRBJ1-4, with 7 positions matching TRBD1. Germline CDR1 MNHEY, CDR2 SVGAGI. Trimming took 7 bases from V and 8 from J; bases not matched to a gene: 10. CDR3 size: 14 residues. In DNA form, the CDR3 reads TGTGCCAGCACTAAGACAGGGTTCTTCGAAAAACTGTTTTTT. Translating gives CASTKTGFFEKLFF.

This clone was seen just once. The V call is TRBV7-9, the J call TRBJ1-2; 9 positions agree with TRBD1. Trimming cost V 8 bases and J 7 bases; bases outside gene matches: 5. The CDR3 totals 12 residues. Germline CDR1 and CDR2: SEHNR and FQNEAQ (reference sequence). The CDR3 bases are TGTGCCAGCGGCACAGGGGGCACTGGCTACACCTTC. It encodes CASGTGGTGYTF.

This clone appeared once. This rearrangement joins TRBV19 to TRBJ2-7; no firm D call. The germline CDR1 and CDR2 sequences are LNHDA and SQIVND (reference sequence). Trimming took off 7 bases at V and 1 base at J, with 11 bases between the two ends. The length of the CDR3 is 13 residues. The CDR3 is CASTSDKSYEQYF. CDR3 DNA: TGTGCCAGTACGAGTGATAAATCCTACGAGCAGTACTTC.

This chain links TRBV29-1 with TRBJ2-3; D is perhaps TRBD1 (6 bases). Trimming cost V 8 bases and J 1 base, with 13 bases left between them. The CDR3 totals 13 residues. Germline V gene sequence: CDR1 SQVTM, CDR2 ANQGSEA. The CDR3 loop reads CSFKQGGTDTQYF. The CDR3 DNA sequence: TGCAGCTTCAAACAGGGAGGCACAGATACGCAGTATTTT.

This chain joins TRBV11-3 and TRBJ1-1, with a possible D match to TRBD1 (5 bases). The CDR3 consists of 13 residues. Germline V gene sequence: CDR1 SGHNT, CDR2 YENEEA. Trimming stripped 3 bases from V and 3 bases from J, with 8 bases between. As DNA, the CDR3 is TGTGCCAGCAGCTTTGGAGGGGACACTGAAGCTTTCTTT. Encoded protein: CASSFGGDTEAFF. Drawing the rest from reference TRBV11-3 and TRBJ1-1, the complete variable domain is EAGVVQSPRYKIIEKKQPVAFWCNPISGHNTLYWYLQNLGQGPELLIRYENEEAVDDSQLPKDRFSAERLKGVDSTLKIQPAELGDSAVYLCASSFGGDTEAFFGQGTRLTVV.

The V and J genes are TRBV4-1 and TRBJ2-1, with TRBD2 matching over 12 bases. This CDR3 is built from 16 residues. Germline CDR1 MGHRA, CDR2 YSYEKL. V was clipped by 2 bases and J by 9 bases; unmatched bases: 8. The chain's CDR3 is CASSQPLAGGNSEQFF. As DNA, the CDR3 is TGCGCCAGCAGCCAACCCCTAGCGGGGGGGAATAGTGAGCAGTTCTTC.